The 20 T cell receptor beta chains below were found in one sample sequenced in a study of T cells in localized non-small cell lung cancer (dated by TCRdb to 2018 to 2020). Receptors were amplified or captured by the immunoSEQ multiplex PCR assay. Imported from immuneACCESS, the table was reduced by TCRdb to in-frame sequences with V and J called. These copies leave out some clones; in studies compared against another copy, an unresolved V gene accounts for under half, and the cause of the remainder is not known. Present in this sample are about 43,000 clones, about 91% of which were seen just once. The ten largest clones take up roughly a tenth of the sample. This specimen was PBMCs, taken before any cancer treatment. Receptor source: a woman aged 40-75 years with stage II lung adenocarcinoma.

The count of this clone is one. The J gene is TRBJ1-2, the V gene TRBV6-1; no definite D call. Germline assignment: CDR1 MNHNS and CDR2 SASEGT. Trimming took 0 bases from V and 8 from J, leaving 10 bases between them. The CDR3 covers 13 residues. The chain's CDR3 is CASSEAPFMGYTF. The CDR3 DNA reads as TGTGCCAGCAGTGAAGCACCTTTTATGGGCTACACCTTC.

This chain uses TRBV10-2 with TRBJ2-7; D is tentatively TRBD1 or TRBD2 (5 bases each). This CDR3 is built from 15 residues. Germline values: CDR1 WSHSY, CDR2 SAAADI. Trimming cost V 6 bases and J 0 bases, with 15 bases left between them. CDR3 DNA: TGCGCCAGCAGGGAGGATTCCAGGGACTCCTACGAGCAGTACTTC. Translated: CASREDSRDSYEQYF.

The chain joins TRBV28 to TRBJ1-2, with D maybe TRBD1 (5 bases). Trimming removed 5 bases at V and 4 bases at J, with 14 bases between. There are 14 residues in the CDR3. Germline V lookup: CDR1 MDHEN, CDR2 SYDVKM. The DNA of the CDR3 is TGTGCCAGCAGTAGAGACAGAGCCGTCTATGGCTACACCTTC. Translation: CASSRDRAVYGYTF.

CDR3 in amino acids: CASNDPGNEQFF. The CDR3 coding sequence is TGTGCCAGCAACGATCCGGGAAATGAGCAGTTCTTC. This chain uses TRBV2 with TRBJ2-1, with TRBD2 as a possible D gene (5 bases). V was trimmed by 7 bases and J by 7 bases, leaving 11 bases between them. This CDR3 is built from 12 residues. Germline loops: CDR1 SNHLY, CDR2 FYNNEI.

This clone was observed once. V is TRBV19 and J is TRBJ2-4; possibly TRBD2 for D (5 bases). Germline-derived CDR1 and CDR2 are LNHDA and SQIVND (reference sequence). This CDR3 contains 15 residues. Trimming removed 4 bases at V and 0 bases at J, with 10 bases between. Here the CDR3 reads CASSSLAVAKNIQYF. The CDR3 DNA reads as TGTGCCAGTAGTAGCCTAGCAGTAGCCAAAAACATTCAGTACTTC.

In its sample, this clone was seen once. DNA of the CDR3: TGTGCCAGTAGTACCAGGGGTGACATTCAGTACTTC. Translating it yields CASSTRGDIQYF. The genes are TRBV19 and TRBJ2-4, with a weak D call TRBD1 (6 bases). Germline V gene data show CDR1 as LNHDA and CDR2 as SQIVND (reference sequence). Deletions cut 4 bases from V and 8 bases from J, with 9 bases between. The CDR3 length is 12 residues. Variable domain in full (rest from reference TRBV19 and TRBJ2-4): DGGITQSPKYLFRKEGQNVTLSCEQNLNHDAMYWYRQDPGQGLRLIYYSQIVNDFQKGDIAEGYSVSREKKESFPLTVTSAQKNPTAFYLCASSTRGDIQYFGAGTRLSVL.

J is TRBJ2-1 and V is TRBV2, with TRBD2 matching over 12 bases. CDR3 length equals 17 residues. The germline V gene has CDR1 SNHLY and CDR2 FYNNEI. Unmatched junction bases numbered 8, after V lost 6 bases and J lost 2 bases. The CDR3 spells CASSRSRTSGTYNEQFF. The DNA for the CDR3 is TGTGCCAGCAGCCGAAGTCGGACTAGCGGGACCTACAATGAGCAGTTCTTC.

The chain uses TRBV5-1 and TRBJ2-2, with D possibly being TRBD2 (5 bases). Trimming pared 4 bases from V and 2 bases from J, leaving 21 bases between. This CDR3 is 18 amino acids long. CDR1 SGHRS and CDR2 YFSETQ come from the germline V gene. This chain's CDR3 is CASSRIPERPRNTGELFF. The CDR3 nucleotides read TGCGCCAGCAGCAGGATCCCTGAGCGGCCTCGAAACACCGGGGAGCTGTTTTTT.

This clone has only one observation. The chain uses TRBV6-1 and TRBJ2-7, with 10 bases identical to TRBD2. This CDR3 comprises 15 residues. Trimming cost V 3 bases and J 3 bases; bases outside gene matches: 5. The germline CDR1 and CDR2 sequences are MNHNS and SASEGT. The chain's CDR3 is CASSDIAGGVYEQYF. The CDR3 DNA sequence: TGTGCCAGCAGTGATATAGCGGGAGGTGTCTACGAGCAGTACTTC.

The CDR3 spells CASTLRDKPYEQYF. CDR3 DNA sequence: TGTGCCAGTACCCTGAGGGACAAACCCTACGAGCAGTACTTC. This chain connects TRBV19 to TRBJ2-7, with D possibly matching TRBD1 (6 bases). Trimming left V 7 bases short and J 2 bases short, with 15 bases between. The CDR3 sequence is 14 residues long. Germline loops: CDR1 LNHDA, CDR2 SQIVND (reference sequence).

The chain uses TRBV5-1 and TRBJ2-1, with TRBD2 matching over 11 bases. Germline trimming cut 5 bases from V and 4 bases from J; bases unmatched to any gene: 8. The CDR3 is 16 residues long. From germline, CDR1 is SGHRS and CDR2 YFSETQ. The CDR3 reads CASSPDTSGGYNEQFF. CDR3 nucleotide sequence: TGCGCCAGCAGTCCAGACACTAGCGGGGGATACAATGAGCAGTTCTTC.

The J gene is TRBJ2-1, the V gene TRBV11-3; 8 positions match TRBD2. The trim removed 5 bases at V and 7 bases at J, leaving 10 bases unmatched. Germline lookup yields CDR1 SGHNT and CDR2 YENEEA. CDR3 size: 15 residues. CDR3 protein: CASSQYGGAGNEQFF. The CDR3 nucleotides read TGTGCCAGCAGCCAATACGGGGGGGCCGGGAATGAGCAGTTCTTC.

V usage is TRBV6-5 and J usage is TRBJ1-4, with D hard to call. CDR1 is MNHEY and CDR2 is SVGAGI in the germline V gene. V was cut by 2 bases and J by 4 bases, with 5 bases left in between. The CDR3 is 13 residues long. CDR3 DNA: TGTGCCAGCAGTTACAGGCTTAATGAAAAACTGTTTTTT. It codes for CASSYRLNEKLFF.

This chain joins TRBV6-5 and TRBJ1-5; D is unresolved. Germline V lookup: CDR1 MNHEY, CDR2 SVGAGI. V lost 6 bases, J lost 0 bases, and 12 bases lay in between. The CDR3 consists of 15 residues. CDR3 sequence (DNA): TGTGCCAGCAGCCCCGCGGGGAATAGCAATCAGCCCCAGCATTTT. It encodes CASSPAGNSNQPQHF.

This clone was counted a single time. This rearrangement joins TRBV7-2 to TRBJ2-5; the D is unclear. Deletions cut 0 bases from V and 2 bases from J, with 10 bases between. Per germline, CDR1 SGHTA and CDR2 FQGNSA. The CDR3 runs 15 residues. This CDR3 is CASSLAFGVQETQYF. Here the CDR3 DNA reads TGTGCCAGCAGCTTAGCCTTCGGAGTACAAGAGACCCAGTACTTC.

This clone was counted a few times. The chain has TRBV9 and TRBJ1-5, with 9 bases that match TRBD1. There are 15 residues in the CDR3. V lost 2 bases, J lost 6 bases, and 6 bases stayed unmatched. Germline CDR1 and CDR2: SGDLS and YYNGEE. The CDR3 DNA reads TGTGCCAGCAGCGTTGGGACAGGGACGACTCAGCCCCAGCATTTT. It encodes CASSVGTGTTQPQHF.

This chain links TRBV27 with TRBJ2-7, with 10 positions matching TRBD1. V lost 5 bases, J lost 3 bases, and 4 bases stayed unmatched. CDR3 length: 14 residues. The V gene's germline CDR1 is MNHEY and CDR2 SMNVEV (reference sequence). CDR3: CASSLRDRGYEQYF. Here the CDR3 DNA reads TGTGCCAGCAGTCTACGGGACAGGGGCTACGAGCAGTACTTC.

Here the CDR3 reads CASSPGPTPGTDTQYF. The CDR3 DNA sequence: TGTGCCAGCAGCCCTGGGCCCACGCCTGGCACAGATACGCAGTATTTT. The gene calls are TRBV7-3 and TRBJ2-3, with D hard to call. The CDR3 consists of 16 residues. CDR1 is SGHTA and CDR2 is FQGTGA in the germline V gene. V lost 5 bases, J lost 1 base, and 16 bases lay in between.

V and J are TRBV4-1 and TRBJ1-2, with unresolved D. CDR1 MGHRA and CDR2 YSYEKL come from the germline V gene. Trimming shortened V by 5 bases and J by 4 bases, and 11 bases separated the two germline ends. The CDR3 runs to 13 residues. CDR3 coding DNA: TGCGCCAGCAGCTCCGACGGGTTCTATGGCTACACCTTC. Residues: CASSSDGFYGYTF.

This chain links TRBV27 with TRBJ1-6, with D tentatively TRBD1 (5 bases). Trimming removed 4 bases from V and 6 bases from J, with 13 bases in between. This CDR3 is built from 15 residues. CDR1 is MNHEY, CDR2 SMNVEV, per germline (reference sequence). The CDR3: CASSWGELLNSPLHF. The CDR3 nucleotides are TGTGCCAGCAGTTGGGGGGAATTGCTTAATTCACCCCTCCACTTT.